The 23 T cell receptor beta chains in this list originate from one sample, sequenced in a study of blood T cell repertoires in COVID-19. The data were produced by immunoSEQ multiplex PCR, yet TCRdb's version contains in-frame clones alone and is incomplete. The profile shows approximately 35,000 clones, almost 85% of them singletons. The sequencing sample was made of peripheral blood. Receptors originate from an elderly man with active COVID-19.

The CDR3 here is CASSSQGVQTEAFF. CDR3 DNA: TGCGCCAGCAGCTCACAGGGGGTTCAAACTGAAGCTTTCTTT. The chain combines TRBV5-1 with TRBJ1-1; TRBD1 matches 8 bases. The CDR3 is made up of 14 amino acids. Per the germline V gene, CDR1 is SGHRS and CDR2 is YFSETQ. V lost 3 bases to trimming and J lost 5 bases; unmatched junction nucleotides: 6. The full variable domain, completed using reference TRBV5-1 and TRBJ1-1, is KAGVTQTPRYLIKTRGQQVTLSCSPISGHRSVSWYQQTPGQGLQFLFEYFSETQRNKGNFPGRFSGRQFSNSRSEMNVSTLELGDSALYLCASSSQGVQTEAFFGQGTRLTVV.

The V call is TRBV14, the J call TRBJ1-6; a possible D gene is TRBD1 (5 bases). Trimming removed 0 bases at V and 9 bases at J, with 15 bases between. Germline V lookup: CDR1 SGHDN, CDR2 FVKESK. This CDR3 region has 16 residues. The CDR3 loop reads CASSQDPWGSGSPLHF. CDR3 sequence (DNA): TGTGCCAGCAGCCAAGATCCCTGGGGCTCGGGTTCACCCCTCCACTTT.

The V call is TRBV11-2, the J call TRBJ1-2, with D uncertain. The CDR3 is made up of 14 amino acids. The germline CDR1 and CDR2 sequences are SGHAT and FQNNGV. Trimming removed 0 bases at V and 3 bases at J, with 8 bases between. The CDR3 nucleotides read TGTGCCAGCAGCTTAGATTGGGCAGACTATGGCTACACCTTC. Translating gives CASSLDWADYGYTF.

The chain recombines TRBV6-2 or TRBV6-3 with TRBJ1-1, with a possible D match to TRBD1 (6 bases). Per germline, CDR1 MNHEY and CDR2 SVGEGT. V lost 4 bases to trimming and J lost 1 base, with 13 bases between them. CDR3 size: 15 residues. The CDR3 loop reads CASSSPYRENTEAFF. The CDR3 DNA reads TGTGCCAGCAGTTCGCCGTACAGGGAGAACACTGAAGCTTTCTTT.

This chain joins TRBV3-1 (or the pseudogene TRBV3-2) and TRBJ1-4; TRBD1 might be the D (5 bases). The V and J ends lost 0 bases and 6 bases respectively, with 5 bases between them. Germline CDR1 reads LGHDT; CDR2 reads YNNKEL (reference sequence). The CDR3 has 13 amino acids. For the CDR3, the DNA is TGTGCCAGCAGCCAAGAAGGGGATGAAAAACTGTTTTTT. Its translation: CASSQEGDEKLFF.

The V call is TRBV7-2, the J call TRBJ2-5, with D possibly TRBD2 on 6 matching bases. V was pared by 1 base and J by 5 bases, with 14 bases between. This CDR3 is built from 15 residues. Germline V CDR1 and CDR2: SGHTA, FQGNSA. For the CDR3, the DNA is TGTGCCAGCAGCTTAGGTCCCAGGAGGGGCGAGACCCAGTACTTC. Protein product: CASSLGPRRGETQYF.

Only one count was recorded for this clone. This chain links TRBV3-1 (or the pseudogene TRBV3-2) with TRBJ2-3; maybe TRBD2 (5 bases). This CDR3 is 16 amino acids long. Per germline, CDR1 LGHDT and CDR2 YNNKEL (reference sequence). Trimming shortened V by 1 base and J by 2 bases, and 13 bases separated the two germline ends. The CDR3 DNA sequence: TGTGCCAGCAGCCAAGTGGGTGGACTGTTCACAGATACGCAGTATTTT. Protein sequence: CASSQVGGLFTDTQYF.

The chain uses TRBV5-4 and TRBJ2-3, with unresolved D. The CDR3 spans 16 residues. The V end lost 4 bases, the J end lost 4 bases, and 19 bases lay between the germline ends. The germline V gene encodes CDR1 SGHNT and CDR2 YYREEE (reference sequence). CDR3 DNA sequence: TGTGCCAGCAGCCCGAACTCCCTATCCGTAGCAGATACGCAGTATTTT. It is translated as CASSPNSLSVADTQYF.

The chain couples TRBV19 to TRBJ1-5; D gene uncertain. The CDR3 runs to 15 residues. Germline loops: CDR1 LNHDA, CDR2 SQIVND (reference sequence). With 5 bases removed from V and 3 bases from J, the gap between germline ends came to 14 bases. CDR3 amino acids: CASSPRGQINQPQHF. The CDR3 DNA follows: TGTGCCAGTAGTCCCCGAGGGCAGATCAATCAGCCCCAGCATTTT.

This chain joins TRBV7-3 and TRBJ2-3; weak D call: TRBD1 (6 bases). CDR3 length: 14 residues. V shed 3 bases and J shed 3 bases, with 10 bases lying between them. Germline V gives CDR1 SGHTA, CDR2 FQGTGA. CDR3 in amino acids: CASSLFQGTDTQYF. In DNA form, the CDR3 reads TGTGCCAGCAGCTTGTTCCAGGGGACAGATACGCAGTATTTT.

This chain connects TRBV19 to TRBJ1-1; D remains unclear. V was trimmed by 6 bases and J by 8 bases, leaving 13 bases between them. The CDR3 contains 12 residues. In germline, CDR1 is LNHDA, CDR2 SQIVND (reference sequence). CDR3 bases: TGTGCCAGTAGCAAATTAGCGGGGGAAGCTTTCTTT. This gives the protein CASSKLAGEAFF. The complete variable domain, with remaining parts taken from reference TRBV19 and TRBJ1-1, reads DGGITQSPKYLFRKEGQNVTLSCEQNLNHDAMYWYRQDPGQGLRLIYYSQIVNDFQKGDIAEGYSVSREKKESFPLTVTSAQKNPTAFYLCASSKLAGEAFFGQGTRLTVV.

V gene TRBV7-8 combines with J gene TRBJ2-1; 10 bases line up with TRBD2. The germline gives CDR1 SGHVS, CDR2 FQNEAQ. This CDR3 spans 13 amino acids. V lost 8 bases and J lost 7; bases outside the gene matches: 5. Here the CDR3 reads CASERGGGNEQFF. CDR3 nucleotides: TGTGCCAGCGAGCGGGGGGGCGGGAATGAGCAGTTCTTC.

About this clone: Other DNA sequences in this specimen translate into the identical CDR3. The chain carries TRBV29-1 and TRBJ1-1, with D hard to call. The CDR3 has 12 amino acids. CDR1 SQVTM and CDR2 ANQGSEA come from the germline V gene. Between the trimmed V and J ends, which lost 4 bases and 2 bases, there was a span of 8 bases. This CDR3 is CSVGSGNTEAFF. CDR3 bases: TGCAGCGTTGGATCGGGTAACACTGAAGCTTTCTTT.

This sequence joins TRBV6-5 and TRBJ2-5; perhaps TRBD1 as D (6 bases). Trimming took 7 bases from V and 5 from J, leaving 11 bases between them. Germline CDR1 and CDR2: MNHEY and SVGAGI. The CDR3 is made up of 12 amino acids. The CDR3 is CASKGDSETQYF. The CDR3 DNA is TGTGCCAGCAAGGGGGATTCGGAGACCCAGTACTTC.

This chain links TRBV5-1 with TRBJ1-1, with D unresolved. Germline V CDR1 and CDR2: SGHRS, YFSETQ. The CDR3 spans 13 residues. V gave up 4 bases and J gave up 1 base, with 8 bases separating them. The CDR3 DNA reads TGCGCCAGCAGCCGCGGTTCGAACACTGAAGCTTTCTTT. As protein: CASSRGSNTEAFF.

The chain couples TRBV3-1 (or the pseudogene TRBV3-2) to TRBJ1-6, with TRBD1 identical over 7 bases. The CDR3 length is 18 residues. V gave up 0 bases and J gave up 0 bases; unmatched junction bases: 5. Germline V gene data show CDR1 as LGHDT and CDR2 as YNNKEL (reference sequence). The CDR3 region is CASSQDPGGGSYNSPLHF. As DNA, the CDR3 is TGTGCCAGCAGCCAAGATCCAGGGGGAGGCTCCTATAATTCACCCCTCCACTTT.

The chain joins TRBV5-1 to TRBJ2-3; perhaps TRBD2 as D (6 bases). The V gene's germline CDR1 is SGHRS and CDR2 YFSETQ. The CDR3 extends over 16 amino acids. Trimming shortened V by 4 bases and J by 0 bases, and 15 bases separated the two germline ends. The CDR3 region has the DNA TGCGCCAGCAGCCCGGAGGGTGTAAGGAGCACAGATACGCAGTATTTT. Its protein product is CASSPEGVRSTDTQYF.

In this sample, this clone turned up once. The chain links TRBV5-1 to TRBJ2-3; TRBD2 matches at 9 bases. Germline loops: CDR1 SGHRS, CDR2 YFSETQ. The CDR3 is 16 amino acids. V shed 4 bases and J 0 bases; nucleotides not matched to a gene: 6. CDR3 bases: TGCGCCAGCAGCGTCATGACTAGCGGAAGCACAGATACGCAGTATTTT. This translates into CASSVMTSGSTDTQYF. Using reference TRBV5-1 and TRBJ2-3 for the parts outside the CDR3, the full variable domain is KAGVTQTPRYLIKTRGQQVTLSCSPISGHRSVSWYQQTPGQGLQFLFEYFSETQRNKGNFPGRFSGRQFSNSRSEMNVSTLELGDSALYLCASSVMTSGSTDTQYFGPGTRLTVL.

The CDR3 sequence: CASSLTGMGNNEQFF. The DNA of the CDR3 is TGCGCCAGCAGCTTGACAGGGATGGGGAACAATGAGCAGTTCTTC. This rearrangement joins TRBV5-1 to TRBJ2-1, with D perhaps matching TRBD1 (6 bases). The V end was cut by 1 base, the J end by 5 bases, with 13 bases between. CDR1 and CDR2 from the germline V gene are SGHRS and YFSETQ. This CDR3 has 15 amino acids.

V is TRBV5-5 and J is TRBJ1-4; D is possibly TRBD1 (5 bases). V was trimmed by 4 bases and J by 5 bases, leaving 15 bases between them. Germline V gives CDR1 SGHKS, CDR2 YYEKEE (reference sequence). The CDR3 is 15 residues long. The CDR3 DNA reads as TGTGCCAGCAGCGCCCAGGGAAGCAAGAATGAAAAACTGTTTTTT. Its translation: CASSAQGSKNEKLFF.

The J gene is TRBJ2-1, the V gene TRBV5-1; D call uncertain. Trimming left V 0 bases short and J 6 bases short, with 13 bases between. This CDR3 comprises 15 residues. The germline gives CDR1 SGHRS, CDR2 YFSETQ. In DNA form, the CDR3 reads TGCGCCAGCAGCTTGGGAGACGGCGACTTCAATGAGCAGTTCTTC. Protein product: CASSLGDGDFNEQFF. Based on the CDR3 plus reference TRBV5-1 and TRBJ2-1, the full variable domain is KAGVTQTPRYLIKTRGQQVTLSCSPISGHRSVSWYQQTPGQGLQFLFEYFSETQRNKGNFPGRFSGRQFSNSRSEMNVSTLELGDSALYLCASSLGDGDFNEQFFGPGTRLTVL.

CDR3 region: CASSLGGTDDLGYTF. The CDR3 DNA reads as TGCGCCAGCAGCTTGGGAGGGACAGACGACCTGGGCTACACCTTC. The chain combines TRBV5-1 with TRBJ1-2; 7 nucleotides align to TRBD1. The trim removed 0 bases at V and 8 bases at J, leaving 10 bases unmatched. Germline CDR1 reads SGHRS; CDR2 reads YFSETQ. This CDR3 spans 15 amino acids.

This rearrangement joins TRBV6-6 to TRBJ2-3; a weak D match, TRBD2 (6 bases). This CDR3 region has 15 residues. Germline CDR1 reads MNHNY; CDR2 reads SVGAGI (reference sequence). V shed 7 bases and J shed 0 bases, with 14 bases lying between them. The CDR3, as DNA: TGTGCCAGCAAAAGGACGGGGACTAGCACAGATACGCAGTATTTT. This translates into CASKRTGTSTDTQYF.